The 18 T cell receptor beta chains below all came from one sample that was sequenced in a study of OX40 agonist ivuxolimab in advanced cancers. Using immunoSEQ multiplex PCR, the repertoire was profiled, and TCRdb retains in-frame clones only, with some absent. The profile shows about 16,000 clones, approximately 86% of them singletons. This specimen was CD4+ or CD8+ T cells sorted from blood, taken in a trial of the OX40 agonist ivuxolimab. The source is an adult with an advanced solid tumor such as melanoma, head and neck, liver or kidney cancer.

The chain combines TRBV19 with TRBJ2-2, with TRBD2 matching over 12 bases. The V and J ends lost 4 bases and 6 bases, in that order; junction bases with no gene match: 3. Germline V gives CDR1 LNHDA, CDR2 SQIVND (reference sequence). The CDR3 consists of 15 residues. CDR3 coding DNA: TGTGCCAGTAGTAGACTAGCGGGAGACCCCGGGGAGCTGTTTTTT. The encoded protein is CASSRLAGDPGELFF.

V gene TRBV30 combines with J gene TRBJ2-7; 7 bases fit TRBD2. Germline-derived CDR1 and CDR2 are GTSNPN and SVGIG (reference sequence). V was clipped by 2 bases and J by 2 bases; unmatched bases: 15. This CDR3 contains 17 residues. The CDR3 DNA reads as TGTGCCTGGAGTTGGGGGGGAATAGTTCAGACTGCCTACGAGCAGTACTTC. Translation gives CAWSWGGIVQTAYEQYF.

This clone has only one observation. The CDR3 DNA reads as TGTGCCAGCAGTCCTGGAGGAGGGGGCCGGGAGACCCAGTACTTC. Translating gives CASSPGGGGRETQYF. The V gene is TRBV6-4, the J gene TRBJ2-5; D is perhaps TRBD1 (7 bases). Germline V gives CDR1 MRHNA, CDR2 SNTAGT. CDR3 length: 15 amino acids. V lost 5 bases and J lost 5, with 18 bases in between.

The chain joins TRBV25-1 to TRBJ2-4; D possibly corresponds to TRBD2 (5 bases). This CDR3 is built from 14 residues. Germline CDR1 is MGHDK and CDR2 is SYGVNS. Trimming took off 4 bases at V and 7 bases at J, with 14 bases between the two ends. The CDR3, as DNA: TGTGCCAGCAGTGCCGGGGAATTGGGGAACATTCAGTACTTC. This sequence encodes CASSAGELGNIQYF.

Details on this clone: The same CDR3 arises from other DNA sequences in this sample as well. CDR3 DNA sequence: TGTGCCAGCAGTGCTTCACAGGGACTTGTCTATGGCTACACCTTC. It specifies CASSASQGLVYGYTF. The chain employs TRBV6-1 and TRBJ1-2; possibly TRBD1 for D (6 bases). Trimming removed 4 bases at V and 4 bases at J, with 16 bases between. This CDR3 comprises 15 residues. Germline CDR1 reads MNHNS; CDR2 reads SASEGT.

The DNA of the CDR3 is TGTGCCACCAGCAGAGTGGCGGGCTCCTCCTACAATGAGCAGTTCTTC. Translating it yields CATSRVAGSSYNEQFF. The rearrangement links TRBV15 to TRBJ2-1; D may be TRBD2 (5 bases). V lost 1 base and J lost 0, with 10 bases in between. This CDR3 contains 16 residues. The V gene's germline CDR1 is LNHNV and CDR2 YYDKDF (reference sequence).

This chain joins TRBV2 and TRBJ2-7; D gene ambiguous. CDR1 is SNHLY, CDR2 FYNNEI, per germline. This CDR3 spans 11 amino acids. Deletions cut 5 bases from V and 2 bases from J, with 4 bases between. CDR3 sequence (DNA): TGTGCCAGCAGTACCACCTACGAGCAGTACTTC. This translates into CASSTTYEQYF.

This chain uses TRBV11-1 with TRBJ2-7; D not certain. Germline V gene data show CDR1 as SGHAT and CDR2 as FQDESV (reference sequence). V was clipped by 1 base and J by 4 bases, with 11 bases between them. The CDR3 is made up of 14 amino acids. The CDR3 DNA is TGTGCCAGCAGCTTAGAGGCCGATTCTTACGAGCAGTACTTC. Translating gives CASSLEADSYEQYF.

The chain has TRBV5-6 and TRBJ1-2, with 8 bases matching TRBD1. Germline CDR1 and CDR2: SGHDT and YYEEEE. V shed 2 bases, J shed 4 bases, and the junction held 10 bases outside the gene matches. CDR3 length: 16 amino acids. The CDR3 is CASSLPGTGSSYGYTF. CDR3 DNA sequence: TGTGCCAGCAGCTTACCCGGGACAGGTTCCTCCTATGGCTACACCTTC. Using reference TRBV5-6 and TRBJ1-2 for the parts outside the CDR3, the full variable domain is DAGVTQSPTHLIKTRGQQVTLRCSPKSGHDTVSWYQQALGQGPQFIFQYYEEEERQRGNFPDRFSGHQFPNYSSELNVNALLLGDSALYLCASSLPGTGSSYGYTFGSGTRLTVV.

The V call is TRBV18, the J call TRBJ2-1, with D maybe TRBD2 (5 bases). CDR1 is KGHSH and CDR2 is LQKENI in the germline V gene. Trimming took 1 base from V and 4 from J, leaving 11 bases between them. This CDR3 spans 15 amino acids. The CDR3 loop reads CASSPQRTVYNEQFF. The DNA of the CDR3 is TGTGCCAGCTCACCACAAAGGACTGTTTACAATGAGCAGTTCTTC.

The chain joins TRBV7-9 to TRBJ2-1; D could derive from TRBD1 or TRBD2 (5 bases each). V was clipped by 4 bases and J by 4 bases, with 8 bases between them. The V gene's germline CDR1 is SEHNR and CDR2 FQNEAQ (reference sequence). This CDR3 has 13 residues. The chain's CDR3 is CASSSGTYNEQFF. Written as DNA, the CDR3 is TGTGCCAGCAGCTCCGGGACGTACAATGAGCAGTTCTTC.

The chain recombines TRBV7-6 with TRBJ1-4, with D perhaps TRBD1 (5 bases). The CDR3 runs 15 residues. The germline gives CDR1 SGHVS, CDR2 FNYEAQ. V was pared by 1 base and J by 5 bases, with 11 bases between. Written as DNA, the CDR3 is TGTGCCAGCAGCTTAGGAGGGGCCTTAAATGAAAAACTGTTTTTT. The encoded protein is CASSLGGALNEKLFF.

The chain uses TRBV29-1 and TRBJ1-2, with TRBD1 matching over 7 bases. The CDR3 loop spans 14 amino acids. Losses at the gene ends were 5 bases for V and 4 bases for J; bases not matched to a gene: 10. Germline-derived CDR1 and CDR2 are SQVTM and ANQGSEA. The CDR3 nucleotides read TGCAGCGTTCAGGGGGACACGGTTAGCTATGGCTACACCTTC. As protein: CSVQGDTVSYGYTF.

The chain uses TRBV11-2 and TRBJ2-7, with a weak D call TRBD2 (6 bases). The CDR3 is 13 amino acids. Germline V gene lookup returns CDR1 SGHAT and CDR2 FQNNGV. Trimming stripped 8 bases from V and 0 bases from J, with 11 bases between. CDR3 coding DNA: TGTGCCAGCGCGGGGACCCTCTCCTACGAGCAGTACTTC. It specifies CASAGTLSYEQYF.

The rearrangement joins TRBV2 to TRBJ2-3; 9 bases are a match to TRBD1. Unmatched junction bases numbered 8, after V lost 7 bases and J lost 0 bases. The CDR3 is 16 residues long. Germline CDR1 reads SNHLY; CDR2 reads FYNNEI. The DNA of the CDR3 is TGTGCCAGCATAAGAACAGGGGGCTATAGCACAGATACGCAGTATTTT. It yields the protein CASIRTGGYSTDTQYF.

The CDR3 here is CASSITRGGLDTQYF. The CDR3 region has the DNA TGTGCCAGTAGTATAACGCGGGGGGGCCTAGATACGCAGTATTTT. V usage is TRBV19 and J usage is TRBJ2-3; 9 bases align to TRBD2. Germline V gene sequence: CDR1 LNHDA, CDR2 SQIVND (reference sequence). This CDR3 comprises 15 residues. V trimming: 2 bases; J trimming: 5 bases; junction bases outside the gene matches: 5.

Only one count was recorded for this clone. V and J are TRBV2 and TRBJ1-1; D possibly corresponds to TRBD1 (5 bases). V was shortened by 7 bases and J by 8 bases, with 17 bases between the two germline ends. Germline CDR1 and CDR2: SNHLY and FYNNEI. This CDR3 comprises 13 residues. The CDR3 sequence is CASTVGLPLEAFF. The CDR3 DNA sequence: TGTGCCAGCACTGTGGGACTACCCTTGGAAGCTTTCTTT.

The chain recombines TRBV7-8 with TRBJ1-1; D uncertain. Trimming pared 0 bases from V and 1 base from J, leaving 6 bases between. Germline V gives CDR1 SGHVS, CDR2 FQNEAQ. The CDR3 loop spans 14 amino acids. DNA of the CDR3: TGTGCCAGCAGCTTAGCGTTACCGAACACTGAAGCTTTCTTT. Residues: CASSLALPNTEAFF.